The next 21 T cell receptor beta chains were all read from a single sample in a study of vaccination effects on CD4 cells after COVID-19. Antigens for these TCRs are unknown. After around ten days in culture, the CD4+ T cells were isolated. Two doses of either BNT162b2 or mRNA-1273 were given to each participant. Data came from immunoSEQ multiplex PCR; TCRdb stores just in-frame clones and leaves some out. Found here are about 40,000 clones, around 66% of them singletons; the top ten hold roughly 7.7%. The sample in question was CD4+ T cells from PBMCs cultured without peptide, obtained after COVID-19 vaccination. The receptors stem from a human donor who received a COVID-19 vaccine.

CDR3 nucleotides: TGTGCCAGCAGCTTCACGGGACTAGCGGGAGGCGAGCAGTACTTC. Amino acid sequence: CASSFTGLAGGEQYF. This rearrangement joins TRBV5-8 to TRBJ2-7, with TRBD2 matching 15 bases. The CDR3 runs 15 residues. V lost 2 bases, J lost 6 bases, and 3 bases stayed unmatched. Germline CDR1 SGHTS, CDR2 YDEGEE.

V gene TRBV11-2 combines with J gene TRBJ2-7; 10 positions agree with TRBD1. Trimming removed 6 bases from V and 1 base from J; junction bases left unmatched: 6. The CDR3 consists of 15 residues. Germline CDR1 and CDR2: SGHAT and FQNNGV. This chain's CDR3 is CASRSPGQGSYEQYF. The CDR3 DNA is TGTGCCAGCAGGTCTCCGGGACAGGGGTCCTACGAGCAGTACTTC.

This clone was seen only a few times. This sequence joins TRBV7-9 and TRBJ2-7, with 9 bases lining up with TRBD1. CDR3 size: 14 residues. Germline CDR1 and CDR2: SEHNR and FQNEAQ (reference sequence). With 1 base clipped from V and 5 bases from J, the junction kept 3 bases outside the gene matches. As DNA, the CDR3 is TGTGCCAGCAGCTTAGGGACAGGGGTCGACGAGCAGTACTTC. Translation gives CASSLGTGVDEQYF.

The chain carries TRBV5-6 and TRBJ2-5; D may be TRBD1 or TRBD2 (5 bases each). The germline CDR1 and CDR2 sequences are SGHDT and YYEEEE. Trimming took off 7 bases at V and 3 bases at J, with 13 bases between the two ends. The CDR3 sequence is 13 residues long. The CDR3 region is CASLGADKETQYF. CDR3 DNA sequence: TGTGCCAGCCTCGGGGCGGATAAAGAGACCCAGTACTTC.

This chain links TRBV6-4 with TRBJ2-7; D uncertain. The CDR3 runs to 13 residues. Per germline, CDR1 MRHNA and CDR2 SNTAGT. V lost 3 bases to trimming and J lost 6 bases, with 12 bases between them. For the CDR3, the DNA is TGTGCCAGCAGTGAGGTAGAGAACTCCGAGCAGTACTTC. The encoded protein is CASSEVENSEQYF.

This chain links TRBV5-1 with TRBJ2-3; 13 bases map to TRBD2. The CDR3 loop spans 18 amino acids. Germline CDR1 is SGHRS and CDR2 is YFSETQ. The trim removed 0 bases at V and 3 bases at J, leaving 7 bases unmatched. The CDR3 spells CASSLGLGLAGRTDTQYF. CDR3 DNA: TGCGCCAGCAGCTTGGGTCTGGGACTAGCGGGACGAACAGATACGCAGTATTTT.

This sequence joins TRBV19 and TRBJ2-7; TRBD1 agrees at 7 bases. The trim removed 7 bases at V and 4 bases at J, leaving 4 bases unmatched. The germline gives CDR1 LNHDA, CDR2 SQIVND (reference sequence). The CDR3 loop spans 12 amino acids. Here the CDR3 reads CASMGQLYEQYF. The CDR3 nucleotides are TGTGCCAGTATGGGACAGCTATACGAGCAGTACTTC.

CDR3 loop: CASSRQGSNNSPLHF. The DNA for the CDR3 is TGTGCCAGCAGCCGACAGGGTTCGAATAATTCACCCCTCCACTTT. The chain uses TRBV5-4 and TRBJ1-6; 7 positions agree with TRBD1. Germline CDR1 reads SGHNT; CDR2 reads YYREEE (reference sequence). The J segment lost 5 bases and the V segment lost 4 bases, leaving 6 bases of the junction unmatched. The CDR3 runs 15 residues.

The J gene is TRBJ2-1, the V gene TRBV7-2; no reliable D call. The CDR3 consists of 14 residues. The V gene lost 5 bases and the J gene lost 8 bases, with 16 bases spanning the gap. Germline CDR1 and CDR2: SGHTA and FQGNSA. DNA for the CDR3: TGTGCCAGCAGCCCCTATTCTGATGTGCATGAGCAGTTCTTC. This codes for CASSPYSDVHEQFF.

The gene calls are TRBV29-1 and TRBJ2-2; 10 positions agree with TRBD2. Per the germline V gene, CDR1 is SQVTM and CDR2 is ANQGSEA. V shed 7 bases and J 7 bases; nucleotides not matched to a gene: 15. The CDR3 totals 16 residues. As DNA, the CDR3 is TGCAGCGGTGGCAGCGGCCAGCGGGGGGGCAACGGGGAGCTGTTTTTT. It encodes CSGGSGQRGGNGELFF.

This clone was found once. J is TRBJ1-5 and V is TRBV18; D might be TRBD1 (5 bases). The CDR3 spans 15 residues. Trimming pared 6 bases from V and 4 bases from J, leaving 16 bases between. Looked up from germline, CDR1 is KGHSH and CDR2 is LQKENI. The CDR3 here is CASSPKNGGNQPQHF. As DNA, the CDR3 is TGTGCCAGCTCCCCGAAGAACGGGGGAAATCAGCCCCAGCATTTT.

CDR3 protein: CASSWGDGQLLLRGQYF. In DNA form, the CDR3 reads TGCGCCAGCAGCTGGGGAGACGGACAGCTGCTACTACGAGGGCAGTACTTC. The J gene is TRBJ2-7, the V gene TRBV5-1, with D perhaps TRBD1 (6 bases). CDR3 length equals 17 residues. Trimming stripped 3 bases from V and 9 bases from J, with 28 bases between. Germline CDR1 reads SGHRS; CDR2 reads YFSETQ.

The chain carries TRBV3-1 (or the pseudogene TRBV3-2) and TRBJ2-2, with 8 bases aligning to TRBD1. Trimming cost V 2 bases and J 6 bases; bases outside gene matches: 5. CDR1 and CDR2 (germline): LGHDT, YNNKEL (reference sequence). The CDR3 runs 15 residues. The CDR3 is CASSQLDRVSGELFF. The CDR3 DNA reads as TGTGCCAGCAGCCAACTGGACAGGGTATCCGGGGAGCTGTTTTTT.

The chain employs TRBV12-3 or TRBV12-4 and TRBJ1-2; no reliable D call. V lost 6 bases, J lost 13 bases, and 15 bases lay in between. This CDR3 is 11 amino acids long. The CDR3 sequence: CASSPTDPLTF. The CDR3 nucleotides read TGTGCCAGCAGCCCCACCGATCCGCTCACCTTC.

The CDR3: CASSQVLAGNTGELFF. Written as DNA, the CDR3 is TGTGCCAGCAGCCAAGTACTAGCGGGGAACACCGGGGAGCTGTTTTTT. This chain connects TRBV3-1 (or the pseudogene TRBV3-2) to TRBJ2-2, with 9 bases fitting TRBD2. The junction had 1 base not matched to a gene; V was cut back by 1 base and J by 1 base. Germline V gene data show CDR1 as LGHDT and CDR2 as YNNKEL (reference sequence). The CDR3 has 16 residues.

CDR3 region: CASSPSISTDTQYF. The CDR3 nucleotides are TGTGCCAGCAGCCCCAGTATTAGCACAGATACGCAGTATTTT. The chain couples TRBV7-9 to TRBJ2-3; D is ambiguous. V lost 5 bases and J lost 0, with 9 bases in between. From germline, CDR1 is SEHNR and CDR2 FQNEAQ (reference sequence). The CDR3 totals 14 residues.

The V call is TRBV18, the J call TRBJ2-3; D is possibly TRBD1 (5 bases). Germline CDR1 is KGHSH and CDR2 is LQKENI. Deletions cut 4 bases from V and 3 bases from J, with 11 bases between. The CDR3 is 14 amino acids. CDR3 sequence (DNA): TGTGCCAGCTCACAGACAAGGGGAACAGATACGCAGTATTTT. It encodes CASSQTRGTDTQYF.

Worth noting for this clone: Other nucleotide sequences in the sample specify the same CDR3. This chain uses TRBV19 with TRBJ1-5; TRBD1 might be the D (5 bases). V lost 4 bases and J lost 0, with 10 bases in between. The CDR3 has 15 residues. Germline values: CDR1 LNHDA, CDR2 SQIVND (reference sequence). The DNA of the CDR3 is TGTGCCAGTAGTACCCTCAGGGATAGCAATCAGCCCCAGCATTTT. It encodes CASSTLRDSNQPQHF.

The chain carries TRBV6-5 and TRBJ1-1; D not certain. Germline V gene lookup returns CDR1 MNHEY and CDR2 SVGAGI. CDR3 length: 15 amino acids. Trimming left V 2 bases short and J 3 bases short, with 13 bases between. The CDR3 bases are TGTGCCAGCAGTTACGGTAGGACGGAACACACTGAAGCTTTCTTT. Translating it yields CASSYGRTEHTEAFF.

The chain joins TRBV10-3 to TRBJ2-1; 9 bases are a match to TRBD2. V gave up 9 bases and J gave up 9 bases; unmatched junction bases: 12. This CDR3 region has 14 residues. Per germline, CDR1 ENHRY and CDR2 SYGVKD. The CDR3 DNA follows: TGTGCCATTTCTACTAGCGGGCAGGTCGGTGAGCAGTTCTTC. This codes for CAISTSGQVGEQFF.

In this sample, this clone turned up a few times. The CDR3 DNA reads TGTGCCAGCAGCTTAGAAGGGAGGGATACGCAGTATTTT. Its translation: CASSLEGRDTQYF. V is TRBV7-8 and J is TRBJ2-3; a possible D gene is TRBD2 (6 bases). V lost 1 base, J lost 6 bases, and 8 bases lay in between. Germline V CDR1 and CDR2: SGHVS, FQNEAQ. The CDR3 spans 13 residues.